Listed below are T cell receptor beta chains from one sample, sequenced in a study of OX40 agonist ivuxolimab in advanced cancers. Repertoires were generated with immunoSEQ multiplex PCR, while TCRdb's copy carries only in-frame clones and drops some. The sample holds 35,000 to 50,000 clones; 88% are singletons and the top ten take about 1%. Here the sequenced sample was CD4+ or CD8+ T cells sorted from blood, taken in a trial of the OX40 agonist ivuxolimab. These receptor sequences come from an adult with an advanced solid tumor such as melanoma, head and neck, liver or kidney cancer. The CDR3 runs from the conserved cysteine through the conserved F or W.

v_gene	CDR3aa
TRBV7-3	CASSFGLAGELFF
TRBV7-3	CASSLVQSQGSYEQYF
TRBV11-2	CASSLAFSGQAAFEQYF
TRBV9	CASSSGLAGVGEQYF
TRBV5-4	CASSLLRGDTQYF
TRBV6-4	CASRRTGSNEQFF
TRBV7-2	CASSPVAGGPRETQYF
TRBV6-1	CASSTGPSSGNTIYF
TRBV7-3	CASSREGQPQGAQYF
TRBV6-5	CASKIAGTNNEQFF
TRBV19	CASSIVRGGEQFF
TRBV12-5	CASGTGTGGSGNTGELFF
TRBV28	CASSLSVETQYF
TRBV5-1	CASSLDSTRRGEQYF
TRBV7-9	CASSLIFGVTNYGYTF
TRBV7-9	CASSSFNIQYF
TRBV7-2	CASSSRLSYEQYF
TRBV5-1	CASSITNLGGANVLTF
TRBV6-4	CASSPGQGTYGYTF
TRBV19	CASSMVTAGEQYF
TRBV7-8	CASRTSGSWEQYF
TRBV19	CASSMYRDYKTDTQYF
TRBV28	CASSFGRVKGELFF
TRBV9	CASSVSGTGEEKLFF
TRBV2	CASRATSGGNIQYF
TRBV19	CASSIDGANTGELFF
TRBV7-6	CASSRNLGGEETQYF
TRBV23-1	CASSQSRGMFF
TRBV6-5	CASSYSTAGGLPLHF
TRBV4-3	CASSQGGIRDGSYEQYF
TRBV27	CGGGAGESPQETQYF
TRBV7-2	CASSLVVAAYNEQFF